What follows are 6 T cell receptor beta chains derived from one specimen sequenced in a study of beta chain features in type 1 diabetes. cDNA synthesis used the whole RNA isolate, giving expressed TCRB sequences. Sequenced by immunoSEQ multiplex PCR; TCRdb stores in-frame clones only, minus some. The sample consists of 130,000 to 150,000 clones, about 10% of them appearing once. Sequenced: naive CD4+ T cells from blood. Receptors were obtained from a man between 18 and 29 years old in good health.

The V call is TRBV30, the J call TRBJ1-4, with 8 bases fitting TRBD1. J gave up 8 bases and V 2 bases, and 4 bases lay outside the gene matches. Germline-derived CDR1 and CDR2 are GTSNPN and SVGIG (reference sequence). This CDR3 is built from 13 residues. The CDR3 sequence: CAWSQQGGEKLFF. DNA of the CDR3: TGTGCCTGGAGTCAACAGGGGGGCGAAAAACTGTTTTTT.

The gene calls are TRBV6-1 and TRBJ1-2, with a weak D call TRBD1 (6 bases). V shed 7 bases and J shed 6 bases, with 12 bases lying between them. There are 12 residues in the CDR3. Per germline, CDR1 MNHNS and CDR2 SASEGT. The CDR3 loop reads CASTRPGDGYTF. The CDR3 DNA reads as TGTGCCAGCACCAGACCAGGGGATGGCTACACCTTC.

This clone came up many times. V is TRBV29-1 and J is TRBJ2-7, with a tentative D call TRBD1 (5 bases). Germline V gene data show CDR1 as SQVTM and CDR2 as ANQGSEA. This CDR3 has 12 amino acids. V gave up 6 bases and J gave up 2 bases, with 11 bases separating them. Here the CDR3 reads CSVRKGAYEQYF. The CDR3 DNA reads TGCAGCGTGAGGAAAGGGGCCTACGAGCAGTACTTC.

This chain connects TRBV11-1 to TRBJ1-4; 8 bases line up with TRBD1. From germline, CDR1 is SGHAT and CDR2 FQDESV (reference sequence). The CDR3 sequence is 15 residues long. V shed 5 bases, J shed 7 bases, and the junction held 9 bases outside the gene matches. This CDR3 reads CASSPPGQGGEKLFF. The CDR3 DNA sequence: TGTGCCAGCAGCCCACCCGGACAGGGCGGTGAAAAACTGTTTTTT.

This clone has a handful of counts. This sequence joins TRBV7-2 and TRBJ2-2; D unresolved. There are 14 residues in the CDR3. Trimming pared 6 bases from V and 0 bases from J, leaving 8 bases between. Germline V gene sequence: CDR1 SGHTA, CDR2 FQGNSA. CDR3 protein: CASRATTNTGELFF. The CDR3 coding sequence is TGTGCCAGCAGGGCTACTACGAACACCGGGGAGCTGTTTTTT. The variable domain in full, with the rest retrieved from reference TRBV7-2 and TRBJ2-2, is GAGVSQSPSNKVTEKGKDVELRCDPISGHTALYWYRQSLGQGLEFLIYFQGNSAPDKSGLPSDRFSAERTGGSVSTLTIQRTQQEDSAVYLCASRATTNTGELFFGEGSRLTVL.

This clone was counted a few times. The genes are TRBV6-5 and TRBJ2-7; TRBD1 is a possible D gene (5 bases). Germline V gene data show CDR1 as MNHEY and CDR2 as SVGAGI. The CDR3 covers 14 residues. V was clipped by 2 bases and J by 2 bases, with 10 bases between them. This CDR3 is CASSYDRATYEQYF. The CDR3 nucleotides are TGTGCCAGCAGTTACGACAGAGCGACCTACGAGCAGTACTTC.